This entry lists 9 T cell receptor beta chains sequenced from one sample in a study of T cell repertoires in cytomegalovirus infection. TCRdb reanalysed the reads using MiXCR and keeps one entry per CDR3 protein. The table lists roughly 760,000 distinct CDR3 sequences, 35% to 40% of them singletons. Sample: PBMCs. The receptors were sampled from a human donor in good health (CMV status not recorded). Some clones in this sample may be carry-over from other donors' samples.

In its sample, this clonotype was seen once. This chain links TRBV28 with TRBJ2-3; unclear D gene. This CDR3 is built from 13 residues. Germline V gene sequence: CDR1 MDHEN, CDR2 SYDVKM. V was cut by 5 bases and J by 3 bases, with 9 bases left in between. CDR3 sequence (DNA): TGTGCCAGCAGTGCTGCCCCAACAGATACGCAGTATTTT. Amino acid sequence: CASSAAPTDTQYF.

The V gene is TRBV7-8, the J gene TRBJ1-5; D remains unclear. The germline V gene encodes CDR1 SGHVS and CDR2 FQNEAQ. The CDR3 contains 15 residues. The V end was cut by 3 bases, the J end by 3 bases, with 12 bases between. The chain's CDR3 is CASSFLATLNQPQHF. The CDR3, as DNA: TGTGCCAGCAGCTTCCTCGCGACTCTCAATCAGCCCCAGCATTTT.

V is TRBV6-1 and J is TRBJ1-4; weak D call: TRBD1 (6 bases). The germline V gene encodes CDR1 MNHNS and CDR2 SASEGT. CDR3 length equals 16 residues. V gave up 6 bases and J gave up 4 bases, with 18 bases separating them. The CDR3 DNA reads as TGTGCCAGCAGCGGGGGGGGACGGACAGATAATGAAAAACTGTTTTTT. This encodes CASSGGGRTDNEKLFF.

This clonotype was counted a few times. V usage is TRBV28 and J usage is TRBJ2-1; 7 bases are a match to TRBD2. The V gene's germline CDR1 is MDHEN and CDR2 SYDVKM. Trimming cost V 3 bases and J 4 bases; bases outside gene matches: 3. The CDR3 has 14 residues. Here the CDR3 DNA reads TGTGCCAGCAGTTTCTGGGGGGGATACAATGAGCAGTTCTTC. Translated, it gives CASSFWGGYNEQFF. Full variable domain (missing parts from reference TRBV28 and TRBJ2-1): DVKVTQSSRYLVKRTGEKVFLECVQDMDHENMFWYRQDPGLGLRLIYFSYDVKMKEKGDIPEGYSVSREKKERFSLILESASTNQTSMYLCASSFWGGYNEQFFGPGTRLTVL.

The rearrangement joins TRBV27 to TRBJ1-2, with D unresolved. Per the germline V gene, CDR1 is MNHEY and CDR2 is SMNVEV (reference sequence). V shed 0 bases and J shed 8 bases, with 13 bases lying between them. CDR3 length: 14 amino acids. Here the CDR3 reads CASSLSNQVGGYTF. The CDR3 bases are TGTGCCAGCAGTTTATCGAATCAAGTTGGGGGCTACACCTTC.

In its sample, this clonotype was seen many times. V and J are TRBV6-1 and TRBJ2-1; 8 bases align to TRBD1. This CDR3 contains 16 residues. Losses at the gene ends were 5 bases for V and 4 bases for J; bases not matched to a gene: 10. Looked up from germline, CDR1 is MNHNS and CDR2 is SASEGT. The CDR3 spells CASSYYRQGLYNEQFF. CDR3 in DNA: TGTGCCAGCAGTTATTACCGACAGGGGTTGTACAATGAGCAGTTCTTC.

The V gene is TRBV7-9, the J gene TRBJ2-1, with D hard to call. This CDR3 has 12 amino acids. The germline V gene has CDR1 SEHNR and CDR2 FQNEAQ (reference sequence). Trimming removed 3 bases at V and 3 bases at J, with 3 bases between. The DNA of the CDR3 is TGTGCCAGCAGCTTCCACTACAATGAGCAGTTCTTC. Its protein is CASSFHYNEQFF.

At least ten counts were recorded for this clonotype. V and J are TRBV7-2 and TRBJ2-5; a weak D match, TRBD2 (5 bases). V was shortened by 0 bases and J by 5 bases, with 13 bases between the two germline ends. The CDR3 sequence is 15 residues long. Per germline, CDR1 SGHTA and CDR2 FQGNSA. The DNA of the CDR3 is TGTGCCAGCAGCTTAGCAGCGCGGGTTGGTGAGACCCAGTACTTC. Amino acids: CASSLAARVGETQYF. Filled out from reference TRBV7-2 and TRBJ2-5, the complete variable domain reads GAGVSQSPSNKVTEKGKDVELRCDPISGHTALYWYRQSLGQGLEFLIYFQGNSAPDKSGLPSDRFSAERTGGSVSTLTIQRTQQEDSAVYLCASSLAARVGETQYFGPGTRLLVL.

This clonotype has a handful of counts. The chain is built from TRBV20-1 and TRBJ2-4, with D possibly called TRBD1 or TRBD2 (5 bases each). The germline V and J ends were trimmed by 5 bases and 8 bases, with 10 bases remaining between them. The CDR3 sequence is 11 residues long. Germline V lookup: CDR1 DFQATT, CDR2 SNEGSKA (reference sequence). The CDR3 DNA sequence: TGCAGTGCTGGCCTGGGGGACATTCAGTACTTC. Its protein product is CSAGLGDIQYF.